What follows are 14 T cell receptor beta chains derived from one specimen sequenced in a study of chemoradiotherapy in HPV16-positive cancers. Sequenced by immunoSEQ multiplex PCR; TCRdb stores in-frame clones only, minus some. Of about 3,400 clones in the sample, about nine tenths were seen once. Sequencing used blood, obtained from a patient who underwent chemoradiotherapy. Receptor source: a human donor with HPV-associated anogenital cancer.

This chain uses TRBV7-2 with TRBJ1-2, with D tentatively TRBD1 (6 bases). V lost 8 bases to trimming and J lost 8 bases, with 18 bases between them. CDR3 size: 13 residues. The germline V gene has CDR1 SGHTA and CDR2 FQGNSA. The CDR3 bases are TGTGCCAGCTCCATGGGGGCCGCCGGCGGCTACACCTTC. Residues: CASSMGAAGGYTF.

This rearrangement joins TRBV25-1 to TRBJ2-5; 12 positions agree with TRBD2. The V segment lost 5 bases and the J segment 1 base; nucleotides outside the gene matches: 5. Per germline, CDR1 MGHDK and CDR2 SYGVNS. The CDR3 has 16 residues. The CDR3 spells CASSSGLAGFQETQYF. In DNA form, the CDR3 reads TGTGCCAGCAGTTCCGGACTAGCGGGGTTCCAAGAGACCCAGTACTTC.

V and J are TRBV7-6 and TRBJ1-4, with D perhaps matching TRBD1 (6 bases). Germline V gene data show CDR1 as SGHVS and CDR2 as FNYEAQ. This CDR3 is 15 amino acids long. V was clipped by 1 base and J by 4 bases, with 10 bases between them. CDR3 nucleotide sequence: TGTGCCAGCAGCTTAGGCCTAGGGGGTAATGAAAAACTGTTTTTT. Translation: CASSLGLGGNEKLFF. The full variable domain, with the rest looked up from reference TRBV7-6 and TRBJ1-4, is GAGVSQSPRYKVTKRGQDVALRCDPISGHVSLYWYRQALGQGPEFLTYFNYEAQQDKSGLPNDRFSAERPEGSISTLTIQRTEQRDSAMYRCASSLGLGGNEKLFFGSGTQLSVL.

The V gene is TRBV11-3, the J gene TRBJ1-6; D is unresolved. This CDR3 has 13 residues. The V end lost 5 bases, the J end lost 7 bases, and 9 bases lay between the germline ends. From germline, CDR1 is SGHNT and CDR2 YENEEA. The CDR3: CASSPVLNSPLHF. The CDR3 DNA is TGTGCCAGCAGCCCGGTCCTCAATTCACCCCTCCACTTT. The variable domain in full, completed from reference TRBV11-3 and TRBJ1-6, reads EAGVVQSPRYKIIEKKQPVAFWCNPISGHNTLYWYLQNLGQGPELLIRYENEEAVDDSQLPKDRFSAERLKGVDSTLKIQPAELGDSAVYLCASSPVLNSPLHFGNGTRLTVT.

The J gene is TRBJ1-5, the V gene TRBV28; 7 positions agree with TRBD1. The ends lost 7 bases at V and 6 bases at J; junction bases unmatched: 12. The CDR3 consists of 15 residues. Germline-derived CDR1 and CDR2 are MDHEN and SYDVKM. Written as DNA, the CDR3 is TGTGCCAGCAAGAGACAGGGAGGTATTGGTCAGCCCCAGCATTTT. Amino acid sequence: CASKRQGGIGQPQHF.

J is TRBJ2-6 and V is TRBV28; tentatively, D is TRBD1 or TRBD2 (6 bases each). The germline V gene encodes CDR1 MDHEN and CDR2 SYDVKM. This CDR3 spans 18 amino acids. Deletions cut 0 bases from V and 2 bases from J, with 14 bases between. The CDR3 bases are TGTGCCAGCAGTTTATGGAGGTTTAGGGGGGCTGGGGCCAACGTCCTGACTTTC. It specifies CASSLWRFRGAGANVLTF. Complete variable domain (other parts from reference TRBV28 and TRBJ2-6): DVKVTQSSRYLVKRTGEKVFLECVQDMDHENMFWYRQDPGLGLRLIYFSYDVKMKEKGDIPEGYSVSREKKERFSLILESASTNQTSMYLCASSLWRFRGAGANVLTFGAGSRLTVL.

This rearrangement joins TRBV15 to TRBJ2-3, with 8 bases matching TRBD2. The germline CDR1 and CDR2 sequences are LNHNV and YYDKDF (reference sequence). With 1 base clipped from V and 4 bases from J, the junction kept 4 bases outside the gene matches. The CDR3 has 15 amino acids. CDR3 loop: CATSRGQRGPDTQYF. Written as DNA, the CDR3 is TGTGCCACCAGCAGAGGCCAGCGGGGGCCAGATACGCAGTATTTT.

The V call is TRBV19, the J call TRBJ2-7; 8 bases map to TRBD2. With 3 bases clipped from V and 1 base from J, the junction kept 5 bases outside the gene matches. From germline, CDR1 is LNHDA and CDR2 SQIVND (reference sequence). CDR3 length: 15 residues. CDR3 coding DNA: TGTGCCAGTAGTATTCCAAGCGGGAGTTCCTACGAGCAGTACTTC. This encodes CASSIPSGSSYEQYF.

The gene calls are TRBV12-5 and TRBJ2-7, with a weak D call TRBD1 (5 bases). CDR3 length: 15 residues. Between the trimmed V and J ends, which lost 1 base and 2 bases, there was a span of 12 bases. Germline assignment: CDR1 LGHNT and CDR2 FRNRAP. DNA for the CDR3: TGTGCTAGTGGTTTGGCGGGTCAAGGGGCCTACGAGCAGTACTTC. It yields the protein CASGLAGQGAYEQYF.

The J gene is TRBJ2-7, the V gene TRBV2; 11 bases align to TRBD2. Germline V gene sequence: CDR1 SNHLY, CDR2 FYNNEI. J lost 7 bases, V lost 6 bases, and 14 bases had no gene match. The CDR3 covers 16 residues. The CDR3 sequence: CASSKGVGLAAREQYF. CDR3 DNA: TGTGCCAGCAGCAAAGGGGTGGGACTAGCGGCCAGGGAGCAGTACTTC.

The J gene is TRBJ2-1, the V gene TRBV5-4, with 10 bases identical to TRBD2. CDR3 size: 17 residues. With V trimmed by 3 bases and J by 9 bases, 15 bases remained unmatched. Per germline, CDR1 SGHNT and CDR2 YYREEE (reference sequence). CDR3 sequence (DNA): TGTGCCAGCAGCTCCCCCGTGGAAGCGGGGGGGCAAAGTGAGCAGTTCTTC. This codes for CASSSPVEAGGQSEQFF.

V usage is TRBV15 and J usage is TRBJ1-4; the D is unclear. V lost 0 bases and J lost 5, with 10 bases in between. The CDR3 has 15 residues. In germline, CDR1 is LNHNV, CDR2 YYDKDF (reference sequence). The CDR3 sequence: CATSRDNARNEKLFF. The CDR3 coding sequence is TGTGCCACCAGCAGAGATAACGCCAGGAATGAAAAACTGTTTTTT.

The J gene is TRBJ2-3, the V gene TRBV18; D might be TRBD1 (5 bases). The CDR3 is 14 residues long. The V and J ends lost 3 bases and 2 bases respectively, with 9 bases between them. Per germline, CDR1 KGHSH and CDR2 LQKENI. The CDR3 nucleotides are TGTGCCAGCTCACCTCTAGGGGACACAGATACGCAGTATTTT. Its protein is CASSPLGDTDTQYF.

This rearrangement joins TRBV5-1 to TRBJ2-2; 9 nucleotides align to TRBD2. The J segment lost 2 bases and the V segment lost 0 bases, leaving 5 bases of the junction unmatched. The germline CDR1 and CDR2 sequences are SGHRS and YFSETQ. The CDR3 contains 17 residues. CDR3 DNA: TGCGCCAGCAGCTTGGTGACTAGCGGAGCTAACACCGGGGAGCTGTTTTTT. It codes for CASSLVTSGANTGELFF.